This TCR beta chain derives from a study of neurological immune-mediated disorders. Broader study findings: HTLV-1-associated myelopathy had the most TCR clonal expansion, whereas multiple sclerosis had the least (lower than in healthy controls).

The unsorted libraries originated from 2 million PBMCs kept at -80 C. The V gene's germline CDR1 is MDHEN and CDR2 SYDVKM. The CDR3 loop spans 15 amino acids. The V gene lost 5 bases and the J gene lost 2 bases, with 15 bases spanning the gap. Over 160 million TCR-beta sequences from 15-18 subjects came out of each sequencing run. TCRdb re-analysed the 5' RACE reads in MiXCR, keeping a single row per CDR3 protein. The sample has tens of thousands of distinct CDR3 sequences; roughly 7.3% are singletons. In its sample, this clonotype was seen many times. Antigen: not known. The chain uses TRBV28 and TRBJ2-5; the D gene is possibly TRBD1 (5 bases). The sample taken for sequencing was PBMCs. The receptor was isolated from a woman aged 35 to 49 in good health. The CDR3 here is CASSLPGPGQETQYF. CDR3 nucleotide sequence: TGTGCCAGCAGTCTTCCAGGGCCTGGTCAAGAGACCCAGTACTTC.